These 18 T cell receptor beta chains originate from one sample sequenced in a study of cytomegalovirus exposure and HLA in healthy donors. The PCR contained 60 Vbeta and 13 Jbeta primers. Clones were sequenced by immunoSEQ multiplex PCR, and TCRdb holds only the in-frame ones, with some missing. The data contain 200,000 or so clones, about 80% of them seen just once; the ten biggest clones take up around 1.9%. Material for sequencing was PBMCs. The receptors were gathered from a woman between 18 and 29 years old in good health and CMV-seropositive.

J is TRBJ1-2 and V is TRBV4-3, with D hard to call. V lost 0 bases to trimming and J lost 5 bases, with 10 bases between them. The germline V gene has CDR1 LGHNA and CDR2 YSLEER. The CDR3 consists of 14 residues. CDR3 coding DNA: TGCGCCAGCAGCCAAGATGTGCAGTCTTATGGCTACACCTTC. It codes for CASSQDVQSYGYTF.

The chain joins TRBV9 to TRBJ2-7; possibly TRBD2 for D (6 bases). The CDR3 runs 16 residues. Per germline, CDR1 SGDLS and CDR2 YYNGEE. V gave up 1 base and J gave up 1 base, with 15 bases separating them. Written as DNA, the CDR3 is TGTGCCAGCAGCGTATCTCGGGAGATAAATTCCTACGAGCAGTACTTC. This sequence encodes CASSVSREINSYEQYF.

This clone was seen a single time. This chain joins TRBV19 and TRBJ1-4; D not resolved. The ends were cut back, 5 bases at V and 8 bases at J, with 12 bases in the middle. This CDR3 is 13 amino acids long. CDR1 and CDR2 (germline): LNHDA, SQIVND (reference sequence). The chain's CDR3 is CASSEQPLEKLFF. CDR3 coding DNA: TGTGCCAGTAGTGAGCAACCCTTAGAAAAACTGTTTTTT.

The V gene is TRBV9, the J gene TRBJ2-7; possibly TRBD1 for D (6 bases). The germline CDR1 and CDR2 sequences are SGDLS and YYNGEE. The CDR3 spans 16 residues. Trimming removed 4 bases from V and 4 bases from J, with 21 bases in between. CDR3 nucleotides: TGTGCCAGCAGCATCAACAGGGTTTCGGCGGTGTACGAGCAGTACTTC. Its protein product is CASSINRVSAVYEQYF. Full variable domain (missing parts from reference TRBV9 and TRBJ2-7): DSGVTQTPKHLITATGQRVTLRCSPRSGDLSVYWYQQSLDQGLQFLIQYYNGEERAKGNILERFSAQQFPDLHSELNLSSLELGDSALYFCASSINRVSAVYEQYFGPGTRLTVT.

The chain has TRBV10-3 and TRBJ2-5; a weak D match, TRBD1 (6 bases). V was pared by 2 bases and J by 5 bases, with 9 bases between. The CDR3 has 13 amino acids. Per the germline V gene, CDR1 is ENHRY and CDR2 is SYGVKD. The CDR3 region is CAISETGSETQYF. In nucleotides, the CDR3 is TGTGCCATCAGTGAGACAGGGAGCGAGACCCAGTACTTC.

The count of this clone is one. The chain combines TRBV19 with TRBJ2-1, with D tentatively TRBD2 (6 bases). V gave up 6 bases and J gave up 4 bases, with 16 bases separating them. The CDR3 is 15 residues long. Germline values: CDR1 LNHDA, CDR2 SQIVND (reference sequence). The CDR3 loop is CASRQTGTGYNEQFF. CDR3 sequence (DNA): TGTGCCAGTAGGCAAACCGGGACTGGGTACAATGAGCAGTTCTTC.

The chain uses TRBV2 and TRBJ1-1; TRBD1 matches 9 bases. Germline V gene lookup returns CDR1 SNHLY and CDR2 FYNNEI. V gave up 8 bases and J gave up 0 bases; unmatched junction bases: 7. The CDR3 contains 15 residues. The CDR3 protein is CASRGTGIMNTEAFF. DNA of the CDR3: TGTGCCAGCCGTGGGACAGGGATCATGAACACTGAAGCTTTCTTT.

The chain is built from TRBV5-6 and TRBJ1-1; D might be TRBD1 (6 bases). This CDR3 comprises 15 residues. Germline values: CDR1 SGHDT, CDR2 YYEEEE. The V gene lost 4 bases and the J gene lost 1 base, with 14 bases spanning the gap. CDR3 sequence reads: CASSSYRVGNTEAFF. CDR3 sequence (DNA): TGTGCCAGCAGCAGCTACAGGGTGGGGAACACTGAAGCTTTCTTT.

V and J are TRBV5-1 and TRBJ2-3; 7 bases are shared with TRBD1. This CDR3 comprises 14 residues. The junction had 5 bases not matched to a gene; V was cut back by 5 bases and J by 2 bases. CDR1 SGHRS and CDR2 YFSETQ come from the germline V gene. CDR3 protein: CASRTGIYTDTQYF. CDR3 sequence (DNA): TGCGCCAGCAGGACAGGGATCTACACAGATACGCAGTATTTT.

The V and J genes are TRBV7-9 and TRBJ2-3; D is uncertain. The CDR3 runs to 12 residues. Trimming pared 9 bases from V and 2 bases from J, leaving 9 bases between. Germline V gene sequence: CDR1 SEHNR, CDR2 FQNEAQ (reference sequence). CDR3: CASEGVTDTQYF. In DNA form, the CDR3 reads TGTGCCAGTGAAGGAGTCACAGATACGCAGTATTTT.

The chain is built from TRBV6-5 and TRBJ2-2; the match to TRBD1 covers 7 bases. The CDR3 spans 15 residues. CDR1 and CDR2 from the germline V gene are MNHEY and SVGAGI. V was pared by 8 bases and J by 4 bases, with 10 bases of the junction left unmatched. In DNA, the CDR3 is TGTGCCAGCTGCCGGGACAGTTCCTTCACCGGGGAGCTGTTTTTT. This encodes CASCRDSSFTGELFF.

The chain couples TRBV4-2 to TRBJ2-1, with 7 bases that match TRBD1. Looked up from germline, CDR1 is LGHNA and CDR2 is YNFKEQ. Trimming at V came to 4 bases and at J to 6 bases, leaving 0 bases not matched to a gene. This CDR3 region has 12 residues. The CDR3 nucleotides are TGTGCCAGCAGCCGGACAGGCAATGAGCAGTTCTTC. Its protein is CASSRTGNEQFF.

The J gene is TRBJ1-2, the V gene TRBV7-4, with TRBD1 as a possible D gene (6 bases). Trimming took 2 bases from V and 6 from J, leaving 25 bases between them. The CDR3 length is 18 residues. CDR1 and CDR2 (germline): SGHVT, SQSDAQ. The CDR3 loop reads CASSLLLFRGGGGDGYTF. CDR3 bases: TGTGCCAGCAGCTTACTCTTGTTTCGGGGCGGGGGCGGAGATGGCTACACCTTC.

The chain carries TRBV6-5 and TRBJ2-1; perhaps TRBD2 as D (6 bases). Germline CDR1 and CDR2: MNHEY and SVGAGI. Trimming took 2 bases from V and 0 from J, leaving 11 bases between them. The CDR3 covers 16 residues. The chain's CDR3 is CASSYQLANSYNEQFF. Written as DNA, the CDR3 is TGTGCCAGCAGTTACCAACTAGCTAACTCCTACAATGAGCAGTTCTTC.

As concerns this clone: The junction and the germline gene differ at one end; a read error may be behind it. The CDR3 loop is CASKDAGTGGETQYF. The CDR3 DNA sequence: TGTGCTAGCAAAGACGCCGGGACAGGGGGCGAGACCCAGTACTTC. This chain joins TRBV7-7 and TRBJ2-5; 12 nucleotides match TRBD1. Looked up from germline, CDR1 is SSHAT and CDR2 is FNYEAQ (reference sequence). The CDR3 covers 15 residues.

V is TRBV19 and J is TRBJ1-5; D may be TRBD1 (6 bases). CDR3 length: 17 amino acids. Trimming left V 3 bases short and J 6 bases short, with 21 bases between. Looked up from germline, CDR1 is LNHDA and CDR2 is SQIVND (reference sequence). The CDR3 bases are TGTGCCAGTAGTATTTCGAAGACAGGCCGAGGGGTTCAGCCCCAGCATTTT. Protein: CASSISKTGRGVQPQHF.

In DNA form, the CDR3 reads TGTGCCACCAGACAGGGAATGGGGAACACTGAAGCTTTCTTT. It yields the protein CATRQGMGNTEAFF. This chain joins TRBV15 and TRBJ1-1; maybe TRBD1 (6 bases). Per germline, CDR1 LNHNV and CDR2 YYDKDF (reference sequence). Trimming removed 6 bases at V and 1 base at J, with 12 bases between. The CDR3 is 14 residues long.

This chain uses TRBV7-6 with TRBJ1-1, with no clear D. V shed 3 bases and J shed 0 bases, with 14 bases lying between them. Per germline, CDR1 SGHVS and CDR2 FNYEAQ. The CDR3 extends over 16 amino acids. Here the CDR3 reads CASSLETRVMNTEAFF. The CDR3 DNA follows: TGTGCCAGCAGCTTGGAAACGAGGGTAATGAACACTGAAGCTTTCTTT.